The rows below give T cell receptor beta chains drawn from one sample of a study of blood T cell repertoires in COVID-19. TCRdb's table, derived via immunoSEQ multiplex PCR, lists solely in-frame clones and lacks some. The data show about 270,000 clones, approximately 77% seen once. Source material: peripheral blood. Receptors originate from a woman aged 18-29 years with acute or convalescent COVID-19. Both conserved end residues are part of each CDR3. Each record gives: J gene, D gene, clone size, V gene, CDR3 protein, CDR3 DNA. A D gene is named only where the DNA matches it firmly. Some rows have no size entry. The others give once, few or many, or a class for an expanded clone.

TRBJ2-7,TRBD1,many,TRBV2,CASSESTGVGGEQYF,TGTGCCAGCAGTGAATCGACAGGGGTAGGTGGCGAGCAGTACTTC
TRBJ2-1,NA,NA,TRBV2,CASSVLGEGYNEQFF,TGTGCCAGCAGTGTTCTGGGAGAAGGCTACAATGAGCAGTTCTTC
TRBJ2-2,TRBD2,NA,TRBV24-1,CATSDLRGGEGTGELFF,TGTGCCACCAGTGATTTGCGTGGCGGGGAGGGTACCGGGGAGCTGTTTTTT
TRBJ2-7,TRBD1,NA,TRBV15,CATSKSQGDLSYEQYF,TGTGCCACCAGCAAAAGTCAGGGGGACCTCTCCTACGAGCAGTACTTC
TRBJ2-1,TRBD1,NA,TRBV25-1,CASSEPGQGSYNEQFF,TGTGCCAGCAGTGAACCAGGACAGGGTTCCTACAATGAGCAGTTCTTC
TRBJ2-2,NA,NA,TRBV19,CASSPRLGGTGELFF,TGTGCCAGTAGTCCCCGTTTGGGGGGAACCGGGGAGCTGTTTTTT
TRBJ1-2,NA,NA,TRBV6-5,CASSSQGYYGYTF,TGTGCCAGCAGTTCCCAGGGGTACTATGGCTACACCTTC
TRBJ1-2,NA,NA,TRBV2,CASKREGNYGYTF,TGTGCCAGCAAGAGAGAGGGAAACTATGGCTACACCTTC
TRBJ2-4,NA,NA,TRBV4-2,CASSQDLPQGRDIQYF,TGTGCCAGCAGCCAAGATCTCCCCCAGGGGCGAGACATTCAGTACTTC
TRBJ2-1,TRBD1,once,TRBV27,CASSPRTGAYNEQFF,TGTGCCAGCAGTCCACGGACAGGGGCCTACAATGAGCAGTTCTTC
TRBJ2-1,TRBD2,NA,TRBV13,CASSWGWGLAGGSYNEQFF,TGTGCCAGCAGCTGGGGATGGGGACTAGCGGGAGGCTCCTACAATGAGCAGTTCTTC
TRBJ1-2,NA,few,TRBV4-3,CASSQGVREVGYTF,TGCGCCAGCAGCCAAGGGGTCAGGGAGGTTGGCTACACCTTC
TRBJ1-5,NA,NA,TRBV21-1,CASSKTRPGTDSNQPQHF,TGTGCCAGCAGCAAAACTAGGCCAGGGACAGATAGCAATCAGCCCCAGCATTTT
TRBJ1-1,TRBD1,once,TRBV9,CASSVQGVSRSTEAFF,TGTGCCAGCAGCGTACAGGGGGTATCGAGGAGCACTGAAGCTTTCTTT
TRBJ2-7,NA,few,TRBV30,CAWSATKYSEQYF,TGTGCCTGGAGCGCAACGAAGTACTCCGAGCAGTACTTC
TRBJ2-1,TRBD2,once,TRBV5-4,CASRSPPLAGAGDEQFF,TGTGCCAGCAGGTCTCCCCCCTTGGCGGGAGCAGGCGATGAGCAGTTCTTC
TRBJ2-1,TRBD2,NA,TRBV9,CASSLRTSGRNTYNEQFF,TGTGCCAGCAGCTTGCGGACTAGCGGGAGAAATACCTACAATGAGCAGTTCTTC
TRBJ2-7,NA,NA,TRBV30,CAWSVSSGWEQYF,TGTGCCTGGAGTGTAAGTAGCGGCTGGGAGCAGTACTTC
TRBJ2-7,TRBD1,NA,TRBV2,CASGRDRVIDEQYF,TGTGCCAGCGGGCGGGACAGGGTTATCGACGAGCAGTACTTC
TRBJ2-3,TRBD2,NA,TRBV4-3,CASSQDAGLAGTDTQYF,TGCGCCAGCAGCCAAGATGCGGGACTAGCGGGCACAGATACGCAGTATTTT
TRBJ2-1,TRBD1,NA,TRBV6-5,CASSTGEGWNEQFF,TGTGCCAGCAGTACAGGGGAAGGGTGGAATGAGCAGTTCTTC
TRBJ2-7,NA,NA,TRBV7-6,CASSSQGSYEQYF,TGTGCCAGCAGCTCTCAGGGTTCCTACGAGCAGTACTTC
TRBJ1-1,NA,NA,TRBV27,CASSLKSGEAFF,TGTGCCAGCAGTTTAAAAAGCGGTGAAGCTTTCTTT
TRBJ1-1,NA,NA,TRBV6-5,CASSYGTENTEAFF,TGTGCCAGCAGTTACGGGACTGAGAACACTGAAGCTTTCTTT
TRBJ2-7,TRBD1,NA,TRBV5-1,CASSLTTGGAYEQYF,TGCGCCAGCAGCTTGACGACAGGGGGTGCCTACGAGCAGTACTTC
TRBJ2-5,TRBD1,once,TRBV29-1,CSAATDRGLQETQYF,TGCAGCGCCGCAACGGACAGGGGACTCCAAGAGACCCAGTACTTC
TRBJ2-7,NA,NA,TRBV11-3,CASSYRDGSSYEQYF,TGTGCCAGCAGCTACAGGGACGGTAGCTCCTACGAGCAGTACTTC
TRBJ2-5,NA,NA,TRBV20-1,CSASWGGQETQYF,TGCAGTGCTAGTTGGGGCGGACAAGAGACCCAGTACTTC
TRBJ2-2,NA,NA,TRBV7-3,CASSLGDTMTGELFF,TGTGCCAGCAGCTTAGGTGACACGATGACCGGGGAGCTGTTTTTT
TRBJ1-6,NA,once,TRBV6-5,CASRDGGSPLHF,TGTGCCAGCAGGGACGGAGGTTCACCCCTCCACTTT
TRBJ2-7,TRBD2,NA,TRBV4-3,CASSQTSASGSYEQYF,TGCGCCAGCAGCCAAACTTCGGCTAGCGGGAGTTACGAGCAGTACTTC
TRBJ2-2,NA,few,TRBV5-1,CASSPRGPRGLKNTGELFF,TGCGCCAGCAGCCCGAGGGGGCCGCGGGGTTTAAAGAACACCGGGGAGCTGTTTTTT
TRBJ1-1,TRBD1,NA,TRBV7-7,CASNATDRAGGEAFF,TGTGCTAGCAACGCCACGGACAGGGCAGGGGGTGAAGCTTTCTTT
TRBJ2-7,TRBD2,NA,TRBV25-1,CASSEITRGSVDEQYF,TGTGCCAGCAGTGAAATTACTCGCGGGAGTGTTGACGAGCAGTACTTC
TRBJ2-3,TRBD2,NA,TRBV9,CASSVGGGRAGTDTQYF,TGTGCCAGCAGCGTAGGGGGCGGGAGGGCCGGTACGGATACGCAGTATTTT
TRBJ2-1,TRBD2,NA,TRBV7-3,CASSVLAGAGNEQFF,TGTGCCAGCAGCGTACTAGCGGGAGCAGGCAATGAGCAGTTCTTC
TRBJ2-1,TRBD2,few,TRBV7-2,CASSPIGTSGRDEQFF,TGTGCCAGCAGCCCGATTGGGACTAGCGGGAGGGACGAGCAGTTCTTC
TRBJ2-7,NA,NA,TRBV11-2,CASSLDSWSPYEQYF,TGTGCCAGCAGCTTAGATTCATGGAGTCCCTACGAGCAGTACTTC
TRBJ2-6,TRBD1,few,TRBV18,CASSQSGTGSGGANVLTF,TGTGCCAGCTCACAGTCCGGGACAGGGAGCGGTGGGGCCAACGTCCTGACTTTC
TRBJ2-6,TRBD1,NA,TRBV30,CAWQGANGANVLTF,TGTGCCTGGCAGGGGGCAAATGGGGCCAACGTCCTGACTTTC
TRBJ2-1,TRBD2,NA,TRBV7-3,CATGEGTLEGEQFF,TGTGCCACGGGGGAGGGAACGTTGGAGGGTGAGCAGTTCTTC
TRBJ1-6,NA,NA,TRBV30,CAWQDSHLSPLHF,TGTGCCTGGCAGGACAGCCACTTGTCACCCCTCCACTTT
TRBJ2-2,NA,NA,TRBV9,CASSVRGRDGELFF,TGTGCCAGCAGCGTACGAGGGAGAGACGGGGAGCTGTTTTTT
TRBJ2-1,TRBD2,NA,TRBV11-3,CASSLDGTRGREQFF,TGTGCCAGCAGCTTAGATGGGACTAGGGGTCGGGAGCAGTTCTTC
TRBJ2-7,NA,once,TRBV6-2/TRBV6-3,CASSYLASYEQYF,TGTGCCAGCAGTTATTTGGCCTCCTACGAGCAGTACTTC
TRBJ2-1,NA,NA,TRBV5-1,CASSLARRASYNEQFF,TGCGCCAGCAGCTTGGCCCGGAGGGCCTCCTACAATGAGCAGTTCTTC
TRBJ2-7,TRBD2,NA,TRBV11-2,CASGLAGRYEQYF,TGTGCCAGCGGACTAGCGGGAAGATACGAGCAGTACTTC
TRBJ2-5,NA,NA,TRBV5-4,CASSFTGSLQETQYF,TGTGCCAGCAGCTTCACAGGGTCCCTCCAAGAGACCCAGTACTTC
TRBJ2-5,TRBD2,NA,TRBV7-2,CASSPGLAVLEYF,TGTGCCAGCAGCCCCGGACTAGCGGTCCTCGAGTACTTC
TRBJ2-7,TRBD1,NA,TRBV7-7,CASSLDPGGVSEQYF,TGTGCTAGCAGCTTAGATCCAGGGGGAGTTAGCGAGCAGTACTTC
TRBJ2-2,NA,NA,TRBV28,CASRVDYELTNTGELFF,TGTGCCAGCAGGGTTGACTACGAACTAACGAACACCGGGGAGCTGTTTTTT
TRBJ2-7,NA,NA,TRBV4-1,CASSQGRASSYEQYF,TGCGCCAGCAGCCAGGGCAGGGCCTCCTCCTACGAGCAGTACTTC
TRBJ1-2,NA,NA,TRBV28,CASSFIGVSYYGYTF,TGTGCCAGCAGTTTTATTGGTGTTAGTTATTATGGCTACACCTTC
TRBJ1-1,NA,NA,TRBV19,CASRLWGDTEAFF,TGTGCCAGTAGACTCTGGGGGGACACTGAAGCTTTCTTT
TRBJ2-7,TRBD2,NA,TRBV28,CASSTNLGLAGGQGHRYEQYF,TGTGCCAGCAGTACTAACTTGGGACTAGCGGGAGGTCAAGGGCATCGGTACGAGCAGTACTTC